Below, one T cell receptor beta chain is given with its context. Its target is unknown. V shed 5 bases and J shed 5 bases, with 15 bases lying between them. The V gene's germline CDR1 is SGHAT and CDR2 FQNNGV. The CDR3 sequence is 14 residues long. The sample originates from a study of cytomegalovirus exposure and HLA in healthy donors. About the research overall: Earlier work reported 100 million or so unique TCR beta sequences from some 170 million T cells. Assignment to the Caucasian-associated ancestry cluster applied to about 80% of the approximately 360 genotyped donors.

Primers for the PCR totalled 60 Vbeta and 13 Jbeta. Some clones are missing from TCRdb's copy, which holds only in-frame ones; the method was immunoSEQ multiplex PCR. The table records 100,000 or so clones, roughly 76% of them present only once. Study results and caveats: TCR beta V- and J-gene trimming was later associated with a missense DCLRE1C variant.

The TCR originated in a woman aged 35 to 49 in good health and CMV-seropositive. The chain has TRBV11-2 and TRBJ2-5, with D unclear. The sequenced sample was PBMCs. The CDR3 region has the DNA TGTGCCAGCAGCCTTGGTGACGTGCGGGAGACCCAGTACTTC. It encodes CASSLGDVRETQYF.